This T cell receptor (beta chain) appears in the sequencing data of a study of control samples from healthy donors and cancer patients. Germline CDR1 MNHEY, CDR2 SVGAGI. CDR3 length: 15 residues. Trimming shortened V by 2 bases and J by 0 bases, and 10 bases separated the two germline ends. Profiling relied on immunoSEQ multiplex PCR, and the TCRdb table lists in-frame clones only, not all of them. This sample yields under 150,000 clones, of which about 95% are seen a single time; roughly 4% belongs to the top ten. This chain connects TRBV6-5 to TRBJ1-2; unclear D gene. Sequencing input: blood. The TCR originated in a man aged 30 to 39 in good health. The CDR3 DNA reads as TGTGCCAGCAGTTACGTGGAGGGCTCTAACTATGGCTACACCTTC. Its protein is CASSYVEGSNYGYTF.